A selection of T cell receptor beta chains follows, all from one sample in a study of cytomegalovirus exposure and HLA in healthy donors. TCRdb's copy holds only in-frame clones and misses some; the assay was immunoSEQ multiplex PCR. The data contain under 200,000 clones, 75% to 85% of them seen just once; the ten biggest clones take up approximately 13%. The specimen was PBMCs. These receptors were collected from a woman between 45 and 65 years old in good health and CMV-seronegative. Each CDR3 is given with its conserved first and last residue. The D gene is left open where the match is weak. Size is omitted from some rows. Given values are once, few, many or a class for expanded clones.

clone size: .; J gene: TRBJ2-4; D gene: .; V gene: TRBV28; CDR3 DNA: TGTGCCAGCAGTTTATATGGGGGGACGGGAAACATTCAGTACTTC; CDR3 protein: CASSLYGGTGNIQYF
clone size: .; J gene: TRBJ2-2; D gene: TRBD2; V gene: TRBV2; CDR3 DNA: TGTGCCAGCAGTGTTTGGGCTAGCGGGAGGGCCCTTGGCACCGGGGAGCTGTTTTTT; CDR3 protein: CASSVWASGRALGTGELFF
clone size: .; J gene: TRBJ2-1; D gene: TRBD2; V gene: TRBV30; CDR3 DNA: TGTGCCTGGAGCCGTAGCGGGAGTGGGAGTTATGAGCAGTTCTTC; CDR3 protein: CAWSRSGSGSYEQFF
clone size: .; J gene: TRBJ1-4; D gene: .; V gene: TRBV7-2; CDR3 DNA: TGTGCCAGCAGCTTAGTCGCGCGTGCAACTAATGAAAAACTGTTTTTT; CDR3 protein: CASSLVARATNEKLFF
clone size: .; J gene: TRBJ2-7; D gene: .; V gene: TRBV2; CDR3 DNA: TGTGCCAGCAAAATAGGACTCCTATCATCCTACGAGCAGTACTTC; CDR3 protein: CASKIGLLSSYEQYF
clone size: few; J gene: TRBJ2-3; D gene: .; V gene: TRBV10-3; CDR3 DNA: TGTGCCATCAGTGAGTTACGCTTGGGAAGCGGAACGCAGTATTTT; CDR3 protein: CAISELRLGSGTQYF
clone size: .; J gene: TRBJ2-1; D gene: .; V gene: TRBV18; CDR3 DNA: TGTGCCAGCTCCACCAAGAGGAACCTTAACCCCTACAATGAGCAGTTCTTC; CDR3 protein: CASSTKRNLNPYNEQFF
clone size: .; J gene: TRBJ2-7; D gene: .; V gene: TRBV4-1; CDR3 DNA: TGCGCCAGCAGCCATCCTTTGTCGACTGGAGAGCAGTACTTC; CDR3 protein: CASSHPLSTGEQYF
clone size: .; J gene: TRBJ1-2; D gene: TRBD1; V gene: TRBV27; CDR3 DNA: TGTGCCAGCAGTCTCGACAGGGACGGTGGCTACACCTTC; CDR3 protein: CASSLDRDGGYTF
clone size: .; J gene: TRBJ2-1; D gene: TRBD1; V gene: TRBV7-8; CDR3 DNA: TGTGCCAGCAGCTGGGGGACAGGGAACAATGAGCAGTTCTTC; CDR3 protein: CASSWGTGNNEQFF
clone size: .; J gene: TRBJ2-3; D gene: .; V gene: TRBV11-3; CDR3 DNA: TGTGCCAGCAGCTTCGAGACGGGTGATACGCAGTATTTT; CDR3 protein: CASSFETGDTQYF
clone size: .; J gene: TRBJ2-7; D gene: TRBD2; V gene: TRBV5-6; CDR3 DNA: TGTGCCAGCACCTCGGGCGCTAGCGGATTCTACGAGCAGTACTTC; CDR3 protein: CASTSGASGFYEQYF
clone size: .; J gene: TRBJ1-3; D gene: .; V gene: TRBV5-6; CDR3 DNA: TGTGCCAGCAGTGATCCCAGGCAGGGTCGCTCTGGAAACACCATATATTTT; CDR3 protein: CASSDPRQGRSGNTIYF
clone size: few; J gene: TRBJ1-2; D gene: .; V gene: TRBV28; CDR3 DNA: TGTGCCAGCAGTTTCGGGACTGAGAACTATGGCTACACCTTC; CDR3 protein: CASSFGTENYGYTF
clone size: .; J gene: TRBJ1-5; D gene: .; V gene: TRBV18; CDR3 DNA: TGTGCCAGCTCACCAATGGGGCAGGGGATCGATCAGCCCCAGCATTTT; CDR3 protein: CASSPMGQGIDQPQHF
clone size: .; J gene: TRBJ2-1; D gene: TRBD2; V gene: TRBV29-1; CDR3 DNA: TGCAGCGCCTCGACTAGCGGGATTGGCGATGAGCAGTTCTTC; CDR3 protein: CSASTSGIGDEQFF
clone size: .; J gene: TRBJ2-1; D gene: .; V gene: TRBV5-6; CDR3 DNA: TGTGCCAGCAGCTTGCAACCAGTTAATGAGCAGTTCTTC; CDR3 protein: CASSLQPVNEQFF
clone size: once; J gene: TRBJ2-7; D gene: TRBD2; V gene: TRBV28; CDR3 DNA: TGTGCCAGCAGTCCTCCCGGACTAGCGGACTACGAGCAGTACTTC; CDR3 protein: CASSPPGLADYEQYF
clone size: .; J gene: TRBJ2-5; D gene: TRBD2; V gene: TRBV27; CDR3 DNA: TGTGCCAGCAGTTCGACTAGCGGGAGAGGGCAAGAGACCCAGTACTTC; CDR3 protein: CASSSTSGRGQETQYF
clone size: .; J gene: TRBJ2-3; D gene: TRBD2; V gene: TRBV7-9; CDR3 DNA: TGTGCCAGCAGCTTGACTAGCGGGGTTCGAGCAGATACGCAGTATTTT; CDR3 protein: CASSLTSGVRADTQYF
clone size: .; J gene: TRBJ2-2; D gene: TRBD1; V gene: TRBV6-6; CDR3 DNA: TGTGCCAGCAGCCCCCTACAGGGGGAGGGGGAGCTGTTTTTT; CDR3 protein: CASSPLQGEGELFF
clone size: .; J gene: TRBJ2-1; D gene: TRBD2; V gene: TRBV7-8; CDR3 DNA: TGTGCCAGCAGCCCGCCCCCCGGCGGGAGCTACAATGAGCAGTTCTTC; CDR3 protein: CASSPPPGGSYNEQFF
clone size: .; J gene: TRBJ1-2; D gene: .; V gene: TRBV28; CDR3 DNA: TGTGCCAGCAGTTTCCTCGGACAGAAGTCTAACTATGGCTACACCTTC; CDR3 protein: CASSFLGQKSNYGYTF
clone size: .; J gene: TRBJ1-1; D gene: .; V gene: TRBV11-2; CDR3 DNA: TGTGCCAGCACCCGAGGGGGAAGCACTGAAGCTTTCTTT; CDR3 protein: CASTRGGSTEAFF
clone size: .; J gene: TRBJ2-7; D gene: TRBD1; V gene: TRBV28; CDR3 DNA: TGTGCCAGCAGCCCCGACAGGGAAGTGATCCACGAGCAGTACTTC; CDR3 protein: CASSPDREVIHEQYF
clone size: .; J gene: TRBJ2-5; D gene: TRBD2; V gene: TRBV6-1; CDR3 DNA: TGTGCCAGCAGCGACGGGACTACGTGGGAGACCCAGTACTTC; CDR3 protein: CASSDGTTWETQYF
clone size: once; J gene: TRBJ2-7; D gene: TRBD1; V gene: TRBV18; CDR3 DNA: TGTGCCAGCTCACCAGTAGGACAGGGCTACGAGCAGTACTTC; CDR3 protein: CASSPVGQGYEQYF